The 10 T cell receptor beta chains in this list originate from one sample, sequenced in a study of blood T cell repertoires in COVID-19. The data were produced by immunoSEQ multiplex PCR, yet TCRdb's version contains in-frame clones alone and is incomplete. The data show 100,000 to 150,000 clones, around 87% seen once. Sequenced input: peripheral blood. These receptors were collected from a man between 50 and 59 years old with active COVID-19.

By frequency in the sample, this clone is medium-sized. The chain links TRBV4-1 to TRBJ1-6; D gene uncertain. This CDR3 is built from 14 residues. Trimming pared 0 bases from V and 9 bases from J, leaving 9 bases between. Per the germline V gene, CDR1 is MGHRA and CDR2 is YSYEKL. This chain's CDR3 is CASSQERSVSPLHF. The CDR3 bases are TGCGCCAGCAGCCAAGAGAGGTCTGTTTCACCCCTCCACTTT.

This clone was observed a handful of times. This sequence joins TRBV27 and TRBJ2-7; 7 bases match TRBD1. Germline CDR1 reads MNHEY; CDR2 reads SMNVEV (reference sequence). The CDR3 is made up of 16 amino acids. V shed 3 bases, J shed 0 bases, and the junction held 8 bases outside the gene matches. The CDR3: CASSFYDRVNSYEQYF. As DNA, the CDR3 is TGTGCCAGCAGTTTTTACGACAGGGTAAACTCCTACGAGCAGTACTTC.

This clone was counted only a few times. The CDR3 here is CASSSWTTGGSEKLFF. DNA of the CDR3: TGTGCCAGCAGCTCCTGGACGACGGGAGGGAGTGAAAAACTGTTTTTT. V usage is TRBV5-4 and J usage is TRBJ1-4, with no clear D. The CDR3 extends over 16 amino acids. V lost 3 bases and J 7 bases, leaving 19 bases between the germline ends. Germline values: CDR1 SGHNT, CDR2 YYREEE (reference sequence).

The chain recombines TRBV7-2 with TRBJ2-7; 10 bases align to TRBD1. V was pared by 3 bases and J by 6 bases, with 8 bases of the junction left unmatched. Looked up from germline, CDR1 is SGHTA and CDR2 is FQGNSA. The CDR3 contains 15 residues. This chain's CDR3 is CASSFRQGAISEQYF. CDR3 in DNA: TGTGCCAGCAGCTTTCGACAGGGGGCGATTTCCGAGCAGTACTTC.

The V and J genes are TRBV24-1 and TRBJ2-2; D gene uncertain. Germline V gene lookup returns CDR1 KGHDR and CDR2 SFDVKD. V dropped 5 bases and J dropped 1 base, with 7 bases sitting between them. The CDR3 is 14 amino acids. The CDR3 DNA reads as TGTGCCACCAGTGCCTCCCTGAACACCGGGGAGCTGTTTTTT. It translates to CATSASLNTGELFF.

The CDR3 is CASSLQEGTDTQYF. CDR3 coding DNA: TGTGCCAGCAGCCTACAAGAGGGCACAGATACGCAGTATTTT. V and J are TRBV9 and TRBJ2-3; D remains ambiguous. CDR3 size: 14 residues. Trimming removed 4 bases from V and 1 base from J, with 10 bases in between. Germline CDR1 reads SGDLS; CDR2 reads YYNGEE.

This clone appeared once. The genes are TRBV3-1 (or the pseudogene TRBV3-2) and TRBJ2-5; 10 bases are a match to TRBD2. Per germline, CDR1 LGHDT and CDR2 YNNKEL (reference sequence). The trim removed 4 bases at V and 0 bases at J, leaving 5 bases unmatched. This CDR3 contains 16 residues. DNA of the CDR3: TGTGCCAGCAGCCGCAAAACTAGCGGGAACCAAGAGACCCAGTACTTC. This codes for CASSRKTSGNQETQYF.

The chain couples TRBV30 to TRBJ2-2; no clear D gene. Deletions cut 0 bases from V and 7 bases from J, with 12 bases between. Germline V lookup: CDR1 GTSNPN, CDR2 SVGIG (reference sequence). The CDR3 is made up of 14 amino acids. DNA of the CDR3: TGTGCCTGGAGTGTAAACACCCTCAGCGGGGAGCTGTTTTTT. Amino acids: CAWSVNTLSGELFF.

The chain employs TRBV7-9 and TRBJ1-2; D is unresolved. Per germline, CDR1 SEHNR and CDR2 FQNEAQ (reference sequence). Trimming removed 5 bases from V and 2 bases from J, with 12 bases in between. This CDR3 has 14 amino acids. In nucleotides, the CDR3 is TGTGCCAGCAGCGACCCGTCGGGAAACTATGGCTACACCTTC. This gives the protein CASSDPSGNYGYTF.

The chain recombines TRBV9 with TRBJ2-1; weak D call: TRBD2 (5 bases). Germline-derived CDR1 and CDR2 are SGDLS and YYNGEE. There are 15 residues in the CDR3. V was shortened by 1 base and J by 0 bases, with 8 bases between the two germline ends. The CDR3 sequence is CASSVQGSSYNEQFF. The CDR3, as DNA: TGTGCCAGCAGCGTACAAGGGAGCTCCTACAATGAGCAGTTCTTC.